A single sample is the source of the 9 T cell receptor beta chains below, sequenced in a study of blood T cell repertoires in COVID-19. Sequencing used immunoSEQ multiplex PCR; TCRdb keeps in-frame clones, though not all of them. This table holds about 190,000 clones, less than 85% found once. Sequenced input: PBMCs or T cells enriched from blood (not recorded which). These receptors all come from a young woman who had recovered from COVID-19.

The V and J genes are TRBV10-1 and TRBJ2-5; 12 nucleotides align to TRBD2. CDR3 length equals 18 residues. Trimming at V came to 0 bases and at J to 1 base, leaving 6 bases not matched to a gene. Per the germline V gene, CDR1 is WNHNN and CDR2 is SYGVQD (reference sequence). Written as DNA, the CDR3 is TGCGCCAGCAGTGAGTCGAGCCAGACTAGCGGGAGCCAAGAGACCCAGTACTTC. Protein: CASSESSQTSGSQETQYF.

The chain has TRBV19 and TRBJ1-5; D unclear. Deletions cut 3 bases from V and 5 bases from J, with 17 bases between. The CDR3 runs 16 residues. Germline lookup yields CDR1 LNHDA and CDR2 SQIVND (reference sequence). CDR3 nucleotide sequence: TGTGCCAGTAGTATCCGGGTAACTAGGCGGGATCAGCCCCAGCATTTT. This sequence encodes CASSIRVTRRDQPQHF.

The genes are TRBV6-5 and TRBJ1-3; D unclear. Trimming pared 0 bases from V and 0 bases from J, leaving 6 bases between. The CDR3 spans 15 residues. Germline CDR1 is MNHEY and CDR2 is SVGAGI. The chain's CDR3 is CASSYSGDSGNTIYF. Here the CDR3 DNA reads TGTGCCAGCAGTTACTCCGGGGACTCTGGAAACACCATATATTTT.

For the CDR3, the DNA is TGCAGCGTTGAAGTACCTAGCGGGGCAGCCTACGAGCAGTACTTC. It is translated as CSVEVPSGAAYEQYF. The chain has TRBV29-1 and TRBJ2-7, with 9 bases aligning to TRBD2. The V segment lost 1 base and the J segment 2 bases; nucleotides outside the gene matches: 6. The CDR3 sequence is 15 residues long. Germline V gene sequence: CDR1 SQVTM, CDR2 ANQGSEA.

J is TRBJ1-1 and V is TRBV23-1; TRBD1 agrees at 8 bases. TRBV23-1 carries the ORF label, with uncertain function. The CDR3 runs 17 residues. V shed 4 bases and J 10 bases; nucleotides not matched to a gene: 20. CDR3 amino acids: CASSPQGAWKGWAGAFF. The CDR3 DNA sequence: TGCGCCAGCAGTCCGCAGGGGGCCTGGAAAGGGTGGGCTGGAGCTTTCTTT.

This clone has a handful of counts. The chain links TRBV7-9 to TRBJ2-1, with 8 bases identical to TRBD2. CDR1 is SEHNR, CDR2 FQNEAQ, per germline (reference sequence). The CDR3 spans 15 residues. Losses at the gene ends were 1 base for V and 7 bases for J; bases not matched to a gene: 6. The CDR3 DNA sequence: TGTGCCAGCAGCTTAGGGGGACTAGGGGGAAATGAGCAGTTCTTC. The encoded protein is CASSLGGLGGNEQFF.

The V gene is TRBV3-1 (or the pseudogene TRBV3-2), the J gene TRBJ2-1; TRBD1 agrees at 9 bases. The CDR3 is 14 amino acids. The germline CDR1 and CDR2 sequences are LGHDT and YNNKEL (reference sequence). V lost 4 bases to trimming and J lost 5 bases; unmatched junction nucleotides: 3. CDR3 sequence: CASSPRTGDNEQFF. The CDR3 DNA follows: TGTGCCAGCAGCCCCCGGACAGGGGACAATGAGCAGTTCTTC.

V is TRBV11-3 and J is TRBJ1-1; TRBD1 is a possible D gene (5 bases). From germline, CDR1 is SGHNT and CDR2 YENEEA. The CDR3 consists of 16 residues. V lost 4 bases and J 9 bases, leaving 24 bases between the germline ends. The CDR3 loop reads CASSSTGQGSLPKAFF. DNA for the CDR3: TGTGCCAGCAGCTCCACCGGGCAGGGAAGCCTGCCGAAAGCTTTCTTT.

The CDR3 DNA is TGTGCCAGCAGCCTCCGGACAGGGTCCAACTATGGCTACACCTTC. Its translation is CASSLRTGSNYGYTF. The chain joins TRBV7-2 to TRBJ1-2; 8 nucleotides match TRBD1. The length of the CDR3 is 15 residues. J lost 2 bases, V lost 5 bases, and 7 bases had no gene match. CDR1 and CDR2 (germline): SGHTA, FQGNSA.